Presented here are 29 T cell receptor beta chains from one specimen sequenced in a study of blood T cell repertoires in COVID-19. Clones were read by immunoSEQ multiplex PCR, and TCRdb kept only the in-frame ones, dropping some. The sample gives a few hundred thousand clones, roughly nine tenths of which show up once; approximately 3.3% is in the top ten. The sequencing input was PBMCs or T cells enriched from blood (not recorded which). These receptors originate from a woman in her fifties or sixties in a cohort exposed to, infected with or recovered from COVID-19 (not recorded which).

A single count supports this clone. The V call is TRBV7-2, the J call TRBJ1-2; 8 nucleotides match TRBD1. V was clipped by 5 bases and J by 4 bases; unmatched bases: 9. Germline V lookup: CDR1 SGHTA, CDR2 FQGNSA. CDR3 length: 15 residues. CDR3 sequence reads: CASSHRRGLSYGYTF. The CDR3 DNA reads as TGTGCCAGCAGCCACCGCAGGGGGCTCTCCTATGGCTACACCTTC.

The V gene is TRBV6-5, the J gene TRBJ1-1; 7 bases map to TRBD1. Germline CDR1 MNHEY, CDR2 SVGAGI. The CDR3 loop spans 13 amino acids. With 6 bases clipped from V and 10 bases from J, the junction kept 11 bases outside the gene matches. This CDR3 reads CASSENRGYSAFF. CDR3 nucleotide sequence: TGTGCCAGCAGCGAGAACAGGGGTTACTCAGCTTTCTTT.

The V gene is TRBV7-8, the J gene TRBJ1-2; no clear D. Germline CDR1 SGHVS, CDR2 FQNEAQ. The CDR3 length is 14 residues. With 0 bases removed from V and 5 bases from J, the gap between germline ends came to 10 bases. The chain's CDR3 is CASSLATQTYGYTF. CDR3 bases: TGTGCCAGCAGCTTAGCGACTCAAACTTATGGCTACACCTTC.

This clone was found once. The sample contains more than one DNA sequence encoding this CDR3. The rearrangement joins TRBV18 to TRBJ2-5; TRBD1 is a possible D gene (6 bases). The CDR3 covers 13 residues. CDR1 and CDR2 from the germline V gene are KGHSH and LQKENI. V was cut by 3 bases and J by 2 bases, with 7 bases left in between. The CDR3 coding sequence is TGTGCCAGCTCACCGGACAGTCAAGAGACCCAGTACTTC. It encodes CASSPDSQETQYF. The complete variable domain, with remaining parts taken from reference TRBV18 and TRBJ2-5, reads NAGVMQNPRHLVRRRGQEARLRCSPMKGHSHVYWYRQLPEEGLKFMVYLQKENIIDESGMPKERFSAEFPKEGPSILRIQQVVRGDSAAYFCASSPDSQETQYFGPGTRLLVL.

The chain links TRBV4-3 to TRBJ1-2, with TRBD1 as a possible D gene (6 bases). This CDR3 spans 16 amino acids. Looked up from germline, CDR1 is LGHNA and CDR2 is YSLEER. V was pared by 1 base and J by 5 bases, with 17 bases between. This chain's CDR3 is CASSQAVVRGTYGYTF. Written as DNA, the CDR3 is TGCGCCAGCAGCCAAGCAGTGGTCAGGGGCACTTATGGCTACACCTTC.

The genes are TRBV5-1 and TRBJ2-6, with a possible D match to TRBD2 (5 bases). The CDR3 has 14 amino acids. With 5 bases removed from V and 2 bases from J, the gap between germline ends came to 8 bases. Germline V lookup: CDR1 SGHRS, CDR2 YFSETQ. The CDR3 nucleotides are TGCGCCAGCAGTACGGGAACTGGGGCCAACGTCCTGACTTTC. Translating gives CASSTGTGANVLTF.

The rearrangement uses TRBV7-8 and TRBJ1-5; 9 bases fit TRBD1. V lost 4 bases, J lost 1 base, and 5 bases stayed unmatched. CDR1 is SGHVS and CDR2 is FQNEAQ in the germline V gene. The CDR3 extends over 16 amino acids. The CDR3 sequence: CASSSGQGGSNQPQHF. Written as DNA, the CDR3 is TGTGCCAGCAGCTCGGGACAGGGCGGGAGCAATCAGCCCCAGCATTTT.

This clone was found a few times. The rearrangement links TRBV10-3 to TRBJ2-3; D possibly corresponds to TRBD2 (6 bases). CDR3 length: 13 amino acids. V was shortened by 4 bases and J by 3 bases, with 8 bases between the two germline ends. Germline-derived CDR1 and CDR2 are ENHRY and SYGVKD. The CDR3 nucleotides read TGTGCCATCAGTGCACGGGAGACAGATACGCAGTATTTT. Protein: CAISARETDTQYF.

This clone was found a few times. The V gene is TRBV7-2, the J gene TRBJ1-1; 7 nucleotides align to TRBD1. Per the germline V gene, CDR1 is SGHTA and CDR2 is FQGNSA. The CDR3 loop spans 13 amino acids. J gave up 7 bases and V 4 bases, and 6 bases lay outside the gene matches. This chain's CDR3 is CASSYGQVGEAFF. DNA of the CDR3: TGTGCCAGCAGCTACGGACAGGTCGGTGAAGCTTTCTTT.

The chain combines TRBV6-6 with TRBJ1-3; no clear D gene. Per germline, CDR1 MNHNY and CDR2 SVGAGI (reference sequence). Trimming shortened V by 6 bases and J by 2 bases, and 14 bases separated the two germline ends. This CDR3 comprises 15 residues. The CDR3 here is CASRPNISPGNTIYF. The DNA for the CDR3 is TGTGCCAGCAGACCGAACATCTCCCCTGGAAACACCATATATTTT.

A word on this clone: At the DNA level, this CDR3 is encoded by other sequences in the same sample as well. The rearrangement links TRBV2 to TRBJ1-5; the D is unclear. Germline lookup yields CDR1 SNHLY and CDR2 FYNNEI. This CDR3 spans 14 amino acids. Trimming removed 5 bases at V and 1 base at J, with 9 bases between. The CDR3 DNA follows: TGTGCCAGCAGTCTCACTAGAAGCAATCAGCCCCAGCATTTT. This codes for CASSLTRSNQPQHF.

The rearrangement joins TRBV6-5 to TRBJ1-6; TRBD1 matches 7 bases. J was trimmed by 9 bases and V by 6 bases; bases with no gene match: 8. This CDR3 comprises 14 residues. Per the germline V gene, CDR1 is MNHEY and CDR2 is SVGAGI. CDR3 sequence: CASSTGQASSPLHF. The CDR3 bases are TGTGCCAGCAGCACCGGACAGGCCAGTTCACCCCTCCACTTT.

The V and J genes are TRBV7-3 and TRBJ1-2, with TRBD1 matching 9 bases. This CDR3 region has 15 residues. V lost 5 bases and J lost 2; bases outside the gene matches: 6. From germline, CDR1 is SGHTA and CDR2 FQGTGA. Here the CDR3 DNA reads TGTGCCAGCAGCCCGGACAGGGGTGTGAACTATGGCTACACCTTC. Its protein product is CASSPDRGVNYGYTF.

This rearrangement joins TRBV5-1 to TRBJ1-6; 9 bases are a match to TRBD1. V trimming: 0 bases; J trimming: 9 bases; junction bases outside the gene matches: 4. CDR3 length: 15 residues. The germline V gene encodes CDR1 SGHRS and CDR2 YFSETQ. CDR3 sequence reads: CASSLEGQGSSPLHF. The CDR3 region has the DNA TGCGCCAGCAGCTTGGAGGGACAGGGAAGTTCACCCCTCCACTTT. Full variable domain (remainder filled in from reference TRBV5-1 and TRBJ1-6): KAGVTQTPRYLIKTRGQQVTLSCSPISGHRSVSWYQQTPGQGLQFLFEYFSETQRNKGNFPGRFSGRQFSNSRSEMNVSTLELGDSALYLCASSLEGQGSSPLHFGNGTRLTVT.

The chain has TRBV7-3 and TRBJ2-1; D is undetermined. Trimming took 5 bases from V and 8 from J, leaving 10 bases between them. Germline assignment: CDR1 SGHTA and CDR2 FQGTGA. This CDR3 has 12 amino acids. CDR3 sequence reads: CASSRMGDEQFF. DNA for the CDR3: TGTGCCAGCAGCCGAATGGGCGATGAGCAGTTCTTC.

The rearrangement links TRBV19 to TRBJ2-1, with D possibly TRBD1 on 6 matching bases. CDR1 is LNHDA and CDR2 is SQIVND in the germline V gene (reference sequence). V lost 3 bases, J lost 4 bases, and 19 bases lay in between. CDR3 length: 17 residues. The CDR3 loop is CASSIYLSGTRYNEQFF. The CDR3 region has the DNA TGTGCCAGTAGTATTTATCTGAGTGGGACACGGTACAATGAGCAGTTCTTC.

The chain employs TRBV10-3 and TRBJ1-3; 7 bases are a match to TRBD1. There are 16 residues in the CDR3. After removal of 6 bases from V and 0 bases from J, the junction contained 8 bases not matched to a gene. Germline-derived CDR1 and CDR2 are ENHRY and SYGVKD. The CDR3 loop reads CAISAGTAFSGNTIYF. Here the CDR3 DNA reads TGTGCCATCAGCGCCGGGACAGCATTCTCTGGAAACACCATATATTTT.

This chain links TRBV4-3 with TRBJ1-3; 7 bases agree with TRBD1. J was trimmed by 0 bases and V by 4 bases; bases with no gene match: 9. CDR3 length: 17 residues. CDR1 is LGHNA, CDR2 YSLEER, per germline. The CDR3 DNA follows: TGCGCCAGCAGCCGTCGACAGGGCTTCCACTCTGGAAACACCATATATTTT. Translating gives CASSRRQGFHSGNTIYF.

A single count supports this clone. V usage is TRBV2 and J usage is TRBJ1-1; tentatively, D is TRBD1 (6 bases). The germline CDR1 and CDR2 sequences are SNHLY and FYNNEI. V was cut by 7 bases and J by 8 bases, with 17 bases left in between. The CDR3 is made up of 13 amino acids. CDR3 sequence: CASNRVGLEEAFF. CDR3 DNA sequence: TGTGCCAGCAACAGGGTAGGTCTCGAGGAAGCTTTCTTT.

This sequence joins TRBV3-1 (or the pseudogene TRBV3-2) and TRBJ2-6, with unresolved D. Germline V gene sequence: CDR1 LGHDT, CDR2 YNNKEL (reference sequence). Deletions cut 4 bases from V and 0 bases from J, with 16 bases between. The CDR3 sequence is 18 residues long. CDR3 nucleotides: TGTGCCAGCAGCCCTGGGTCACTCGGAGACTCTGGGGCCAACGTCCTGACTTTC. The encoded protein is CASSPGSLGDSGANVLTF.

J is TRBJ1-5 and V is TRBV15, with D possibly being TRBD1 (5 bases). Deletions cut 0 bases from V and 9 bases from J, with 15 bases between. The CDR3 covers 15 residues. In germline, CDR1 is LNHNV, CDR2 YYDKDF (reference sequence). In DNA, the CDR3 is TGTGCCACCAGCAGAGATCCGGGGGAATCGAGGCCCCAGCATTTT. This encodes CATSRDPGESRPQHF.

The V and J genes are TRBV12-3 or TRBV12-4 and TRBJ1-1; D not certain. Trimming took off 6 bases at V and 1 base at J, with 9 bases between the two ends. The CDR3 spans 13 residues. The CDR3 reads CASSIQRNTEAFF. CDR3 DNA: TGTGCCAGCAGCATACAAAGGAACACTGAAGCTTTCTTT.

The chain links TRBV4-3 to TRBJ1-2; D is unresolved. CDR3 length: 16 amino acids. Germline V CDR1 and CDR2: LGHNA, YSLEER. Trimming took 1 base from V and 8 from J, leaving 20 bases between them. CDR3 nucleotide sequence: TGCGCCAGCAGCCAAGTTATAGCAGTCTTCGGTGGCGGCTACACCTTC. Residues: CASSQVIAVFGGGYTF.

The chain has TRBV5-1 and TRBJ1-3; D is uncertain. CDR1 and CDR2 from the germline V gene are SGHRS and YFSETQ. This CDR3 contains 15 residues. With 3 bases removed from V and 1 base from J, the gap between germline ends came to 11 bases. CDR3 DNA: TGCGCCAGCAGCTCCCTTTCGGGGTCTGGAAACACCATATATTTT. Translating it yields CASSSLSGSGNTIYF.

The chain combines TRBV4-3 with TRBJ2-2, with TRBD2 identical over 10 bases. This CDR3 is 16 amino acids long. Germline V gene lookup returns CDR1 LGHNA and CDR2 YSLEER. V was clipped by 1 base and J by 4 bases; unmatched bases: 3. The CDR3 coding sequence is TGCGCCAGCAGCCAAGCTCCTAGCGGGGGCACCGGGGAGCTGTTTTTT. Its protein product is CASSQAPSGGTGELFF.

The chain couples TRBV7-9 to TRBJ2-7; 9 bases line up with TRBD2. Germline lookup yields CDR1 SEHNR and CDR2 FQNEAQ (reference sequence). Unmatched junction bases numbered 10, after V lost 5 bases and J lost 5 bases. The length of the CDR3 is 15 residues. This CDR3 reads CASSPGLAKTNEQYF. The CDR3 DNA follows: TGTGCCAGCAGCCCAGGACTAGCGAAGACCAACGAGCAGTACTTC. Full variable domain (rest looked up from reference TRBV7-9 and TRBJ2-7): DTGVSQNPRHKITKRGQNVTFRCDPISEHNRLYWYRQTLGQGPEFLTYFQNEAQLEKSRLLSDRFSAERPKGSFSTLEIQRTEQGDSAMYLCASSPGLAKTNEQYFGPGTRLTVT.

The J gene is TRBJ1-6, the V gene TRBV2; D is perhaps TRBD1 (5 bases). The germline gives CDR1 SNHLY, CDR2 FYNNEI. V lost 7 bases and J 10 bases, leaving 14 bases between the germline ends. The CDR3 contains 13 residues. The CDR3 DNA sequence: TGTGCCAGCACCTGGGGACTAAGCTCACCCCTCCACTTT. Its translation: CASTWGLSSPLHF.

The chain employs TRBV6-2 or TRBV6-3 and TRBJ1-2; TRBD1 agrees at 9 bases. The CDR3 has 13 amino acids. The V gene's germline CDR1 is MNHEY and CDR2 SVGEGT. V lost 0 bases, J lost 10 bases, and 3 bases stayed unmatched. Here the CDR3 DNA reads TGTGCCAGCAGTTACTCGGACAGGGGAGACTACACCTTC. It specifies CASSYSDRGDYTF.

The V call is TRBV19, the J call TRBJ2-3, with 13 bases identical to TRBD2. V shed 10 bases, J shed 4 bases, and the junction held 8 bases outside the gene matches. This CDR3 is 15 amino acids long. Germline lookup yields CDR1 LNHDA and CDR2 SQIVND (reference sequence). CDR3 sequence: CANTGLAGAPDTQYF. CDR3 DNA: TGTGCCAACACAGGACTAGCGGGGGCCCCAGATACGCAGTATTTT.